Each of the 26 T cell receptor beta chains below was sequenced from the same sample in a study of blood T cell repertoires in COVID-19. Generated by immunoSEQ multiplex PCR, the TCRdb table keeps only in-frame clones and is missing some. The sample shows under 200,000 clones, 84% of them seen only once. The sequenced material came from peripheral blood. Receptor source: a man younger than 35 with active or convalescent COVID-19.

V is TRBV19 and J is TRBJ2-2, with D maybe TRBD1 (5 bases). The CDR3 totals 13 residues. The germline gives CDR1 LNHDA, CDR2 SQIVND (reference sequence). V shed 5 bases and J shed 5 bases, with 9 bases lying between them. CDR3 residues: CASSLQGTGELFF. The CDR3 coding sequence is TGTGCCAGTAGTCTCCAGGGAACCGGGGAGCTGTTTTTT.

The chain joins TRBV30 to TRBJ1-1; a possible D gene is TRBD1 (5 bases). Germline-derived CDR1 and CDR2 are GTSNPN and SVGIG (reference sequence). The CDR3 has 15 amino acids. Trimming took off 4 bases at V and 0 bases at J, with 15 bases between the two ends. CDR3 loop: CAWMGPGLLNTEAFF. The CDR3 DNA reads TGTGCCTGGATGGGGCCGGGACTGCTGAACACTGAAGCTTTCTTT.

The chain is built from TRBV18 and TRBJ1-4; a possible D gene is TRBD1 (5 bases). Germline CDR1 is KGHSH and CDR2 is LQKENI. CDR3 size: 14 residues. Deletions cut 6 bases from V and 12 bases from J, with 20 bases between. The CDR3 DNA is TGTGCCAGCTCCCCCCCCGGCAGGGTTGAGGAACTGTTTTTT. This translates into CASSPPGRVEELFF. Full variable domain (remainder filled in from reference TRBV18 and TRBJ1-4): NAGVMQNPRHLVRRRGQEARLRCSPMKGHSHVYWYRQLPEEGLKFMVYLQKENIIDESGMPKERFSAEFPKEGPSILRIQQVVRGDSAAYFCASSPPGRVEELFFGSGTQLSVL.

This clone was detected a few times. The rearrangement joins TRBV19 to TRBJ2-2; 7 nucleotides agree with TRBD1. Germline V gene lookup returns CDR1 LNHDA and CDR2 SQIVND (reference sequence). Trimming removed 2 bases from V and 7 bases from J; junction bases left unmatched: 1. The CDR3 runs to 13 residues. CDR3 loop: CASSIQGVGELFF. In DNA form, the CDR3 reads TGTGCCAGTAGTATACAGGGGGTCGGGGAGCTGTTTTTT.

This clone was counted a single time. In DNA form, the CDR3 reads TGTGCCAGCAGCTTCGGGGGGGACTCACCCCTCCACTTT. This sequence encodes CASSFGGDSPLHF. The chain has TRBV5-6 and TRBJ1-6; D may be TRBD1 (5 bases). The CDR3 is made up of 13 amino acids. CDR1 is SGHDT, CDR2 YYEEEE, per germline. V was pared by 2 bases and J by 10 bases, with 10 bases between. Drawing the rest from reference TRBV5-6 and TRBJ1-6, the complete variable domain is DAGVTQSPTHLIKTRGQQVTLRCSPKSGHDTVSWYQQALGQGPQFIFQYYEEEERQRGNFPDRFSGHQFPNYSSELNVNALLLGDSALYLCASSFGGDSPLHFGNGTRLTVT.

The genes are TRBV27 and TRBJ2-1; D may be TRBD1 (5 bases). With 5 bases removed from V and 9 bases from J, the gap between germline ends came to 17 bases. The germline CDR1 and CDR2 sequences are MNHEY and SMNVEV (reference sequence). The CDR3 runs 14 residues. CDR3 sequence reads: CASSMWQGHSEQFF. The CDR3 bases are TGTGCCAGCAGTATGTGGCAGGGCCATAGTGAGCAGTTCTTC.

This clone was counted a single time. This sequence joins TRBV7-3 and TRBJ1-1; TRBD1 might be the D (6 bases). Germline CDR1 is SGHTA and CDR2 is FQGTGA. V lost 1 base to trimming and J lost 4 bases, with 16 bases between them. This CDR3 has 16 residues. The CDR3 protein is CASSLMSRGGGTEAFF. CDR3 DNA: TGTGCCAGCAGCTTAATGTCCCGGGGGGGCGGCACTGAAGCTTTCTTT.

The chain employs TRBV10-3 and TRBJ1-1; 8 nucleotides agree with TRBD1. Germline CDR1 and CDR2: ENHRY and SYGVKD. V dropped 6 bases and J dropped 3; count of bases not matched to a gene: 0. The CDR3 is 12 amino acids. CDR3 DNA: TGTGCCATCAGGACAGGGGACACTGAAGCTTTCTTT. This translates into CAIRTGDTEAFF.

The V gene is TRBV4-1, the J gene TRBJ1-4; D call uncertain. Trimming took 1 base from V and 4 from J, leaving 10 bases between them. The germline gives CDR1 MGHRA, CDR2 YSYEKL. This CDR3 is 15 amino acids long. The CDR3: CASSQGPGYNEKLFF. The CDR3 coding sequence is TGCGCCAGCAGCCAAGGGCCCGGGTATAATGAAAAACTGTTTTTT.

V and J are TRBV2 and TRBJ1-2, with 10 bases fitting TRBD1. The germline V gene has CDR1 SNHLY and CDR2 FYNNEI. V was pared by 6 bases and J by 4 bases, with 2 bases of the junction left unmatched. This CDR3 has 13 residues. Here the CDR3 reads CASRGQGPYGYTF. CDR3 bases: TGTGCCAGCAGGGGACAGGGGCCCTATGGCTACACCTTC.

The chain uses TRBV14 and TRBJ2-1, with 11 bases aligning to TRBD2. The ends lost 0 bases at V and 4 bases at J; junction bases unmatched: 11. The CDR3 extends over 19 amino acids. Germline assignment: CDR1 SGHDN and CDR2 FVKESK. In nucleotides, the CDR3 is TGTGCCAGCAGCCAAGATCGGTTGACTAGCGGGACCGCATACAATGAGCAGTTCTTC. Encoded protein: CASSQDRLTSGTAYNEQFF.

V usage is TRBV5-4 and J usage is TRBJ1-6; TRBD1 aligns across 7 bases. CDR3 length: 14 amino acids. CDR1 is SGHNT and CDR2 is YYREEE in the germline V gene (reference sequence). V shed 1 base and J 9 bases; nucleotides not matched to a gene: 4. In nucleotides, the CDR3 is TGTGCCAGCAGCTTGCGAGACAGGGCTTCACCCCTCCACTTT. This gives the protein CASSLRDRASPLHF. Full variable domain (outside the CDR3, taken from reference TRBV5-4 and TRBJ1-6): ETGVTQSPTHLIKTRGQQVTLRCSSQSGHNTVSWYQQALGQGPQFIFQYYREEENGRGNFPPRFSGLQFPNYSSELNVNALELDDSALYLCASSLRDRASPLHFGNGTRLTVT.

The chain recombines TRBV15 with TRBJ2-7; 7 bases agree with TRBD1. J gave up 0 bases and V 5 bases, and 10 bases lay outside the gene matches. The V gene's germline CDR1 is LNHNV and CDR2 YYDKDF (reference sequence). The CDR3 has 16 amino acids. The CDR3 coding sequence is TGTGCCACCAGCGGGGGACCGGGACAGAGCTCCTACGAGCAGTACTTC. This sequence encodes CATSGGPGQSSYEQYF.

The genes are TRBV24-1 and TRBJ2-7; TRBD1 agrees at 9 bases. The CDR3 spans 17 residues. Germline CDR1 and CDR2: KGHDR and SFDVKD. The junction had 12 bases not matched to a gene; V was cut back by 7 bases and J by 0 bases. In DNA, the CDR3 is TGTGCCACCAGCAGGCTCTCGGGGGACAGGGTCTCCTACGAGCAGTACTTC. Amino acids: CATSRLSGDRVSYEQYF.

This chain connects TRBV18 to TRBJ1-4; a weak D match, TRBD1 (6 bases). Germline V gives CDR1 KGHSH, CDR2 LQKENI. The CDR3 consists of 14 residues. V lost 2 bases to trimming and J lost 7 bases, with 11 bases between them. In DNA form, the CDR3 reads TGTGCCAGCTCACCAACCACAGGGTCTGAAAAACTGTTTTTT. The encoded protein is CASSPTTGSEKLFF.

The J gene is TRBJ1-2, the V gene TRBV4-1; the D gene is possibly TRBD1 (5 bases). Trimming shortened V by 1 base and J by 1 base, and 10 bases separated the two germline ends. Per germline, CDR1 MGHRA and CDR2 YSYEKL. CDR3 length: 15 amino acids. The DNA of the CDR3 is TGCGCCAGCAGCCAAGTGGACCAGGGTAACTATGGCTACACCTTC. It is translated as CASSQVDQGNYGYTF.

The chain uses TRBV4-1 and TRBJ2-2; 10 bases agree with TRBD2. Germline loops: CDR1 MGHRA, CDR2 YSYEKL. V trimming: 3 bases; J trimming: 7 bases; junction bases outside the gene matches: 8. The CDR3 has 16 residues. The CDR3 is CASSQASGSRDGELFF. DNA for the CDR3: TGCGCCAGCAGCCAGGCTAGCGGGAGTAGGGACGGGGAGCTGTTTTTT.

The genes are TRBV7-2 and TRBJ2-7, with unresolved D. From germline, CDR1 is SGHTA and CDR2 FQGNSA. This CDR3 region has 14 residues. Trimming took off 2 bases at V and 0 bases at J, with 8 bases between the two ends. CDR3 in DNA: TGTGCCAGCAGCTTAACAGCCCTCTCCTACGAGCAGTACTTC. Encoded protein: CASSLTALSYEQYF.

V usage is TRBV19 and J usage is TRBJ2-7; tentatively, D is TRBD2 (5 bases). This CDR3 contains 13 residues. V was pared by 4 bases and J by 2 bases, with 9 bases between. Germline V gene lookup returns CDR1 LNHDA and CDR2 SQIVND (reference sequence). The DNA of the CDR3 is TGTGCCAGTAGTAACCCACTAGCCTACGAGCAGTACTTC. This translates into CASSNPLAYEQYF.

This clone was recorded a few times. The CDR3 region has the DNA TGTGCCAGTAGTGGCCTGACAGGGGACCACACTGAAGCTTTCTTT. The encoded protein is CASSGLTGDHTEAFF. The rearrangement joins TRBV19 to TRBJ1-1; 8 bases are shared with TRBD1. CDR1 and CDR2 from the germline V gene are LNHDA and SQIVND (reference sequence). The trim removed 5 bases at V and 3 bases at J, leaving 8 bases unmatched. This CDR3 is built from 15 residues.

The V call is TRBV15, the J call TRBJ2-5; unclear D gene. Germline CDR1 reads LNHNV; CDR2 reads YYDKDF (reference sequence). The CDR3 has 13 amino acids. V lost 0 bases, J lost 5 bases, and 7 bases lay in between. The CDR3 reads CATSRDRVETQYF. In DNA form, the CDR3 reads TGTGCCACCAGCAGAGATCGAGTTGAGACCCAGTACTTC.

This clone was counted between two and nine times. This rearrangement joins TRBV4-3 to TRBJ2-3; 7 bases align to TRBD1. CDR1 and CDR2 (germline): LGHNA, YSLEER. The CDR3 is made up of 14 amino acids. V was clipped by 5 bases and J by 6 bases; unmatched bases: 8. CDR3 sequence (DNA): TGCGCCAGCAGCTCAGGGCAGGGGGTTGATACGCAGTATTTT. Translated, it gives CASSSGQGVDTQYF.

The sample holds a few counts of this clone. The chain recombines TRBV5-1 with TRBJ1-1; 9 bases agree with TRBD1. CDR3 length: 18 residues. The J segment lost 1 base and the V segment lost 3 bases, leaving 13 bases of the junction unmatched. Germline lookup yields CDR1 SGHRS and CDR2 YFSETQ. CDR3 DNA sequence: TGCGCCAGCAGCTACAGTACAGGGGGCCAAATTAAGAACACTGAAGCTTTCTTT. Protein: CASSYSTGGQIKNTEAFF.

V and J are TRBV21-1 and TRBJ2-7; the D call of TRBD1 is as the table states it, not checked on the DNA. TRBV21-1 is classified as a pseudogene. This CDR3 spans 17 amino acids. The CDR3 bases are TGTGCCAGCAGCAAAACGGGGACAGGGGTCCCCTCCTACGAGCAGTACTTC. It is translated as CASSKTGTGVPSYEQYF.

This chain's CDR3 is CASSELRNTGELFF. CDR3 in DNA: TGTGCCAGCAGTGAATTGCGAAACACCGGGGAGCTGTTTTTT. The chain carries TRBV2 and TRBJ2-2; D ambiguous. CDR3 size: 14 residues. Trimming took off 2 bases at V and 2 bases at J, with 6 bases between the two ends. In germline, CDR1 is SNHLY, CDR2 FYNNEI.

V and J are TRBV21-1 and TRBJ2-4; TRBD1, the D gene given by the table, was not confirmed from the DNA. TRBV21-1 is termed a pseudogene. The length of the CDR3 is 20 residues. The CDR3: CASSSDGQANAELAKNIQYF. In DNA form, the CDR3 reads TGTGCCAGCAGTTCAGATGGACAGGCTAATGCGGAATTAGCCAAAAACATTCAGTACTTC.